Below, 7 T cell receptor beta chains from the same sample are listed, as sequenced in a study of control samples from healthy donors and cancer patients. The assay was immunoSEQ multiplex PCR, and TCRdb's table has in-frame clones only and misses some. The profile shows over 120,000 clones, around 94% of them singletons. Sequences were obtained from PBMCs. The receptors stem from a man aged 55 to 70 with colorectal cancer.

The V call is TRBV11-2, the J call TRBJ2-7, with TRBD2 matching over 9 bases. V lost 0 bases and J lost 4; bases outside the gene matches: 10. The CDR3 is 17 amino acids. Looked up from germline, CDR1 is SGHAT and CDR2 is FQNNGV. CDR3 amino acids: CASSLEPGRAGGYEQYF. The DNA of the CDR3 is TGTGCCAGCAGCTTAGAACCAGGCAGGGCGGGGGGGTACGAGCAGTACTTC.

This chain uses TRBV5-4 with TRBJ1-1; D is unclear. Trimming cost V 9 bases and J 3 bases, with 18 bases left between them. This CDR3 region has 14 residues. Germline V gene lookup returns CDR1 SGHNT and CDR2 YYREEE (reference sequence). The CDR3 bases are TGTGCCACCCATACGGACTATTCAGACACTGAAGCTTTCTTT. Its translation is CATHTDYSDTEAFF. The full variable domain, its missing parts supplied by reference TRBV5-4 and TRBJ1-1, is ETGVTQSPTHLIKTRGQQVTLRCSSQSGHNTVSWYQQALGQGPQFIFQYYREEENGRGNFPPRFSGLQFPNYSSELNVNALELDDSALYLCATHTDYSDTEAFFGQGTRLTVV.

The chain carries TRBV18 and TRBJ2-3; TRBD2 aligns across 9 bases. CDR1 and CDR2 from the germline V gene are KGHSH and LQKENI. The CDR3 sequence is 17 residues long. The V and J ends lost 2 bases and 2 bases, in that order; junction bases with no gene match: 8. DNA of the CDR3: TGTGCCAGCTCACCAATAGAAAGCGGGGGGTCCACAGATACGCAGTATTTT. Amino acid sequence: CASSPIESGGSTDTQYF.

The chain recombines TRBV10-3 with TRBJ2-1; 14 bases are a match to TRBD2. CDR1 is ENHRY and CDR2 is SYGVKD in the germline V gene. The junction had 4 bases not matched to a gene; V was cut back by 6 bases and J by 0 bases. The CDR3 length is 17 residues. This CDR3 reads CAISSGTSGGSYNEQFF. CDR3 in DNA: TGTGCCATCAGCTCCGGGACTAGCGGGGGCTCCTACAATGAGCAGTTCTTC.

The V and J genes are TRBV10-3 and TRBJ2-7; D remains ambiguous. Germline V gene sequence: CDR1 ENHRY, CDR2 SYGVKD. The V gene lost 9 bases and the J gene lost 0 bases, with 12 bases spanning the gap. The length of the CDR3 is 13 residues. CDR3 bases: TGTGCCATTGCTGACCTGAACTCCTACGAGCAGTACTTC. This sequence encodes CAIADLNSYEQYF.

This chain links TRBV6-1 with TRBJ2-2; tentatively, D is TRBD2 (5 bases). V was clipped by 0 bases and J by 6 bases, with 8 bases between them. This CDR3 comprises 14 residues. The germline V gene encodes CDR1 MNHNS and CDR2 SASEGT. The CDR3: CASSEAFGAGELFF. CDR3 bases: TGTGCCAGCAGTGAAGCGTTCGGGGCCGGGGAGCTGTTTTTT.

The CDR3 here is CAISESVYRANYGYTF. CDR3 coding DNA: TGTGCCATCAGTGAGTCGGTTTACAGGGCCAACTATGGCTACACCTTC. This rearrangement joins TRBV10-3 to TRBJ1-2, with D perhaps TRBD1 (6 bases). CDR3 length equals 16 residues. Germline lookup yields CDR1 ENHRY and CDR2 SYGVKD. V was shortened by 0 bases and J by 2 bases, with 13 bases between the two germline ends.